The 32 T cell receptor beta chains below were found in one sample sequenced in a study of identical twins. From the 5' RACE reads, TCRdb called clonotypes with MiXCR, one entry per CDR3 protein. This table holds 500,000 to 600,000 distinct CDR3 sequences, around 20% found once. The same data also contributed to another study, on T cells expressing NK-cell markers.

The sequenced sample was CD4+ T cells sorted from blood. Receptors were obtained from a woman aged 18-29 years in good health.

This chain uses TRBV15 with TRBJ1-1; 8 bases line up with TRBD1. This CDR3 spans 15 amino acids. J was trimmed by 0 bases and V by 4 bases; bases with no gene match: 4. Germline lookup yields CDR1 LNHNV and CDR2 YYDKDF (reference sequence). The CDR3 sequence: CATSIGTGMNTEAFF. For the CDR3, the DNA is TGTGCCACCAGCATTGGGACAGGAATGAACACTGAAGCTTTCTTT.

This clonotype was observed a handful of times. CDR3: CASSSPSVSSYEQYF. The CDR3 region has the DNA TGTGCCAGCAGTTCCCCTAGCGTGAGCTCCTACGAGCAGTACTTC. The chain joins TRBV6-5 to TRBJ2-7, with D perhaps matching TRBD2 (6 bases). CDR3 length: 15 residues. The V end was cut by 4 bases, the J end by 0 bases, with 13 bases between. The germline V gene encodes CDR1 MNHEY and CDR2 SVGAGI.

The rearrangement joins TRBV5-6 to TRBJ2-3; unclear D gene. Germline assignment: CDR1 SGHDT and CDR2 YYEEEE. Trimming cost V 4 bases and J 6 bases, with 12 bases left between them. This CDR3 contains 13 residues. CDR3 in amino acids: CASSTLGGDTQYF. DNA of the CDR3: TGTGCCAGCAGCACCCTGGGTGGGGATACGCAGTATTTT.

The J gene is TRBJ2-4, the V gene TRBV20-1, with 10 bases matching TRBD2. The germline V gene has CDR1 DFQATT and CDR2 SNEGSKA (reference sequence). Losses at the gene ends were 5 bases for V and 12 bases for J; bases not matched to a gene: 7. This CDR3 region has 12 residues. The CDR3 sequence: CSAGLAAGDQYF. CDR3 bases: TGCAGTGCTGGACTAGCGGCTGGAGATCAGTACTTC.

Concerning this clonotype: It may be a read error: a sequence one base away is much more abundant. V usage is TRBV20-1 and J usage is TRBJ2-1, with TRBD2 identical over 7 bases. V shed 3 bases and J 2 bases; nucleotides not matched to a gene: 10. The CDR3 is 16 amino acids. The germline gives CDR1 DFQATT, CDR2 SNEGSKA (reference sequence). CDR3 in amino acids: CSASRGRAGAYNEQFF. In DNA form, the CDR3 reads TGCAGTGCTAGTAGGGGTAGGGCGGGAGCCTACAATGAGCAGTTCTTC.

This clonotype was seen only a few times. This sequence joins TRBV5-6 and TRBJ2-3; D call uncertain. CDR3 length equals 13 residues. V lost 2 bases to trimming and J lost 5 bases, with 9 bases between them. Germline CDR1 reads SGHDT; CDR2 reads YYEEEE. DNA for the CDR3: TGTGCCAGCAGCTTAACCCTAGGAGATACGCAGTATTTT. Encoded protein: CASSLTLGDTQYF.

This clonotype was counted a few times. The CDR3, as DNA: TGTGCCAGCAGCTTGGACAGGCTTAATGAAAAACTGTTTTTT. Translation: CASSLDRLNEKLFF. This chain connects TRBV7-9 to TRBJ1-4; 7 bases match TRBD1. The CDR3 contains 14 residues. Germline V CDR1 and CDR2: SEHNR, FQNEAQ (reference sequence). V was clipped by 3 bases and J by 4 bases; unmatched bases: 2.

The table lists this clonotype with a few counts. This chain links TRBV24-1 with TRBJ2-3, with 9 bases matching TRBD2. Germline loops: CDR1 KGHDR, CDR2 SFDVKD. Trimming at V came to 3 bases and at J to 2 bases, leaving 8 bases not matched to a gene. The CDR3 runs 17 residues. The CDR3: CATSDMLAGPLTDTQYF. DNA for the CDR3: TGTGCCACCAGTGATATGCTAGCGGGGCCTCTCACAGATACGCAGTATTTT.

This clonotype has a count of ten or more. The genes are TRBV29-1 and TRBJ1-2; unclear D gene. Germline CDR1 reads SQVTM; CDR2 reads ANQGSEA. CDR3 size: 12 residues. V was shortened by 5 bases and J by 0 bases, with 7 bases between the two germline ends. The chain's CDR3 is CSVLTPNYGYTF. The CDR3 DNA follows: TGCAGCGTTTTGACACCTAACTATGGCTACACCTTC.

A single count supports this clonotype. The chain joins TRBV12-3 or TRBV12-4 to TRBJ2-7; D call uncertain. The length of the CDR3 is 14 residues. V was clipped by 3 bases and J by 4 bases, with 13 bases between them. The DNA for the CDR3 is TGTGCCAGCAGTTTTCACAGTCAGAGATACGAGCAGTACTTC. Amino acids: CASSFHSQRYEQYF.

J is TRBJ2-3 and V is TRBV24-1, with D tentatively TRBD1 (6 bases). This CDR3 has 15 residues. V was shortened by 7 bases and J by 6 bases, with 19 bases between the two germline ends. Germline CDR1 reads KGHDR; CDR2 reads SFDVKD. The CDR3 nucleotides are TGTGCCACCAGATGTTGGGGACATGACCGGGATACGCAGTATTTT. It is translated as CATRCWGHDRDTQYF.

This CDR3 reads CASSLHLAVNTEAFF. The DNA of the CDR3 is TGTGCCAGCAGCTTACATCTCGCGGTAAACACTGAAGCTTTCTTT. The rearrangement joins TRBV11-3 to TRBJ1-1; D not resolved. Trimming cost V 2 bases and J 2 bases, with 12 bases left between them. The CDR3 loop spans 15 amino acids. Germline assignment: CDR1 SGHNT and CDR2 YENEEA.

This clonotype was picked up many times. The chain links TRBV20-1 to TRBJ2-3; D might be TRBD1 (6 bases). The germline gives CDR1 DFQATT, CDR2 SNEGSKA (reference sequence). CDR3 length equals 13 residues. V was cut by 3 bases and J by 3 bases, with 10 bases left in between. The CDR3 nucleotides read TGCAGTGCTAGGGGGGCTTCGACAGATACGCAGTATTTT. It codes for CSARGASTDTQYF.

A few counts support this clonotype. The genes are TRBV7-2 and TRBJ2-5; D uncertain. Trimming removed 3 bases at V and 5 bases at J, with 16 bases between. There are 15 residues in the CDR3. The germline V gene encodes CDR1 SGHTA and CDR2 FQGNSA. CDR3 DNA sequence: TGTGCCAGCAGCTTTGCCGGAAGTTTCGGCGAGACCCAGTACTTC. It yields the protein CASSFAGSFGETQYF.

The chain is built from TRBV20-1 and TRBJ2-5; 8 bases line up with TRBD2. Germline CDR1 reads DFQATT; CDR2 reads SNEGSKA (reference sequence). The CDR3 has 11 amino acids. CDR3 sequence reads: CSGGAGETQYF. Written as DNA, the CDR3 is TGCAGCGGGGGGGCCGGGGAGACCCAGTACTTC.

The chain couples TRBV12-5 to TRBJ1-1, with D possibly TRBD1 on 5 matching bases. V gave up 2 bases and J gave up 5 bases, with 9 bases separating them. This CDR3 contains 13 residues. The germline CDR1 and CDR2 sequences are LGHNT and FRNRAP. CDR3 in amino acids: CASGLKGVTEAFF. The DNA for the CDR3 is TGTGCTAGTGGTTTGAAAGGGGTTACTGAAGCTTTCTTT.

V is TRBV7-3 and J is TRBJ2-3; D is unclear. V lost 3 bases and J 5 bases, leaving 9 bases between the germline ends. CDR1 is SGHTA and CDR2 is FQGTGA in the germline V gene. This CDR3 spans 13 amino acids. CDR3 DNA sequence: TGTGCCAGCAGCTTGTCTCGCCAAGATACGCAGTATTTT. Its protein is CASSLSRQDTQYF.

This clonotype was observed once. The rearrangement links TRBV12-3 or TRBV12-4 to TRBJ1-6, with D uncertain. CDR3 length: 11 residues. The V end lost 6 bases, the J end lost 15 bases, and 12 bases lay between the germline ends. The chain's CDR3 is CASRGLTVLHF. The DNA for the CDR3 is TGTGCCAGCAGAGGTTTGACGGTCCTCCACTTT.

The chain joins TRBV6-1 to TRBJ1-1, with D possibly TRBD1 on 5 matching bases. Trimming removed 6 bases at V and 4 bases at J, with 15 bases between. CDR1 is MNHNS and CDR2 is SASEGT in the germline V gene. The CDR3 has 14 amino acids. Here the CDR3 DNA reads TGTGCCAGCAGGCCCGACGGGGGTCGCACTGAAGCTTTCTTT. Translation: CASRPDGGRTEAFF.

This clonotype was seen at least ten times. The rearrangement joins TRBV12-3 or TRBV12-4 to TRBJ1-1, with D tentatively TRBD1 (5 bases). Between the trimmed V and J ends, which lost 3 bases and 11 bases, there was a span of 16 bases. The CDR3 is 13 amino acids. The CDR3 is CASSFEGTSWAFF. Here the CDR3 DNA reads TGTGCCAGCAGTTTTGAGGGGACCTCTTGGGCTTTCTTT.

This clonotype was detected many times. The rearrangement links TRBV29-1 to TRBJ1-2; D ambiguous. This CDR3 comprises 10 residues. Trimming took off 6 bases at V and 6 bases at J, with 8 bases between the two ends. Germline values: CDR1 SQVTM, CDR2 ANQGSEA. The chain's CDR3 is CSVRSNGYTF. CDR3 bases: TGCAGCGTCCGAAGTAATGGCTACACCTTC.

This clonotype was detected many times. V usage is TRBV10-3 and J usage is TRBJ2-7; D gene ambiguous. V was cut by 3 bases and J by 3 bases, with 3 bases left in between. From germline, CDR1 is ENHRY and CDR2 SYGVKD. This CDR3 is 11 amino acids long. The CDR3 bases are TGTGCCATCAGTGACAACTACGAGCAGTACTTC. This sequence encodes CAISDNYEQYF.

This clonotype was observed a handful of times. The V gene is TRBV20-1, the J gene TRBJ2-7, with 14 bases aligning to TRBD2. Looked up from germline, CDR1 is DFQATT and CDR2 is SNEGSKA (reference sequence). CDR3 length: 16 amino acids. After removal of 1 base from V and 6 bases from J, the junction contained 8 bases not matched to a gene. CDR3 nucleotide sequence: TGCAGTGCTAGAGTTAGGGGACTAGCGGGAGCCTCCGAGCAGTACTTC. It yields the protein CSARVRGLAGASEQYF.

This clonotype was recorded a few times. The junction departs from germline at one end; a sequencing error may be responsible. The V and J genes are TRBV7-7 and TRBJ2-7; possible D gene TRBD1, 6 bases. CDR3 length: 15 amino acids. The germline gives CDR1 SSHAT, CDR2 FNYEAQ (reference sequence). The CDR3, as DNA: TGTGCTAGCAGCCCGCTCCGGGACACGTCCTACGAGCAGTACTTC. Its protein is CASSPLRDTSYEQYF.

Written as DNA, the CDR3 is TGTGCCATCAGTGAGGTTACTAGCGGCTACACAGATACGCAGTATTTT. Protein product: CAISEVTSGYTDTQYF. The V call is TRBV10-3, the J call TRBJ2-3; 8 bases fit TRBD2. Trimming cost V 2 bases and J 2 bases; bases outside gene matches: 6. This CDR3 has 16 amino acids. Germline-derived CDR1 and CDR2 are ENHRY and SYGVKD.

V usage is TRBV5-1 and J usage is TRBJ2-3, with 14 bases that match TRBD2. Germline-derived CDR1 and CDR2 are SGHRS and YFSETQ. V was pared by 4 bases and J by 7 bases, with 8 bases of the junction left unmatched. CDR3 length equals 16 residues. The CDR3 spells CASSPRLAGGPHTQYF. The CDR3 region has the DNA TGCGCCAGCAGCCCCCGACTAGCGGGAGGGCCCCATACGCAGTATTTT. The full variable domain, its missing parts supplied by reference TRBV5-1 and TRBJ2-3, is KAGVTQTPRYLIKTRGQQVTLSCSPISGHRSVSWYQQTPGQGLQFLFEYFSETQRNKGNFPGRFSGRQFSNSRSEMNVSTLELGDSALYLCASSPRLAGGPHTQYFGPGTRLTVL.

This chain joins TRBV29-1 and TRBJ1-1; D gene ambiguous. Trimming pared 2 bases from V and 7 bases from J, leaving 11 bases between. Germline lookup yields CDR1 SQVTM and CDR2 ANQGSEA. CDR3 length equals 12 residues. CDR3 sequence reads: CSVEKDGVEAFF. CDR3 coding DNA: TGCAGCGTTGAAAAGGACGGGGTTGAAGCTTTCTTT.

This clonotype appeared many times. This chain links TRBV6-1 with TRBJ1-5; D might be TRBD1 (5 bases). The CDR3 sequence is 13 residues long. V lost 10 bases and J lost 5, with 15 bases in between. Germline V gene sequence: CDR1 MNHNS, CDR2 SASEGT. The DNA of the CDR3 is TGTGCCACCAAAAGCGGGGGGGATCAGCCCCAGCATTTT. It codes for CATKSGGDQPQHF.

This clonotype showed up just once. The rearrangement joins TRBV7-2 to TRBJ2-7, with TRBD2 as a possible D gene (8 bases). CDR1 and CDR2 from the germline V gene are SGHTA and FQGNSA. Trimming left V 3 bases short and J 9 bases short, with 18 bases between. This CDR3 contains 14 residues. This chain's CDR3 is CASSFGRGLVGQYF. Here the CDR3 DNA reads TGTGCCAGCAGCTTCGGGAGGGGGCTAGTGGGGCAGTACTTC.

CDR3 residues: CASSLGTGNPNYGYTF. CDR3 DNA: TGTGCCAGCAGTTTGGGGACAGGGAATCCCAACTATGGCTACACCTTC. The chain has TRBV12-3 or TRBV12-4 and TRBJ1-2, with 9 bases lining up with TRBD1. The CDR3 runs to 16 residues. With 3 bases clipped from V and 2 bases from J, the junction kept 7 bases outside the gene matches.

The chain carries TRBV20-1 and TRBJ2-1; 7 bases map to TRBD2. From germline, CDR1 is DFQATT and CDR2 SNEGSKA (reference sequence). Unmatched junction bases numbered 6, after V lost 3 bases and J lost 4 bases. CDR3 length: 14 amino acids. As DNA, the CDR3 is TGCAGTGCTAGTTGGGTAGCGGGTTACAATGAGCAGTTCTTC. This codes for CSASWVAGYNEQFF.

The chain couples TRBV20-1 to TRBJ1-1, with D hard to call. Germline V gene sequence: CDR1 DFQATT, CDR2 SNEGSKA (reference sequence). V was cut by 1 base and J by 4 bases, with 7 bases left in between. CDR3 length: 12 amino acids. As DNA, the CDR3 is TGCAGTGCTAGAGTCTGGGCCACTGAAGCTTTCTTT. The encoded protein is CSARVWATEAFF.